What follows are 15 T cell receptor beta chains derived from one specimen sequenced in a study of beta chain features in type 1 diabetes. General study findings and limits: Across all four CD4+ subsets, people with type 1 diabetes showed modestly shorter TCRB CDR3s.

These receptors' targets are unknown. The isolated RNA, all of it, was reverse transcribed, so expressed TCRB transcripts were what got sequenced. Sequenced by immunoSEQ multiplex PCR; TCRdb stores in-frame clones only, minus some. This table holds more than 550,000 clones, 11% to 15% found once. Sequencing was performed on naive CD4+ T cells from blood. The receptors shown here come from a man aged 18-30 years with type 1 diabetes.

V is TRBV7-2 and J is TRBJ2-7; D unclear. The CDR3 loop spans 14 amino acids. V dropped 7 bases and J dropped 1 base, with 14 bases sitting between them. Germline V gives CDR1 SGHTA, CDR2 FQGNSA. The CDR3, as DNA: TGTGCCAGCACCGTAAGACTCGATTCCTACGAGCAGTACTTC. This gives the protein CASTVRLDSYEQYF.

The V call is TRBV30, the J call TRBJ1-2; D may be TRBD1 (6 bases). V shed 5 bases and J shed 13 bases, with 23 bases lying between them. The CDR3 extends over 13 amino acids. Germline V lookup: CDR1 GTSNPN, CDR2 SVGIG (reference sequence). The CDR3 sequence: CAWGPQGWRAVTF. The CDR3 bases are TGTGCCTGGGGCCCACAGGGCTGGAGAGCGGTCACCTTC.

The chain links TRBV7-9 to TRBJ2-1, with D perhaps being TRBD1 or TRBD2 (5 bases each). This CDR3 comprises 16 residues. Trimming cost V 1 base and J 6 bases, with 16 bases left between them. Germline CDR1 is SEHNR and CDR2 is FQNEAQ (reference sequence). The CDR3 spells CASSLEGFGAINEQFF. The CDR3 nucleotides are TGTGCCAGCAGCTTAGAAGGGTTCGGGGCAATCAATGAGCAGTTCTTC.

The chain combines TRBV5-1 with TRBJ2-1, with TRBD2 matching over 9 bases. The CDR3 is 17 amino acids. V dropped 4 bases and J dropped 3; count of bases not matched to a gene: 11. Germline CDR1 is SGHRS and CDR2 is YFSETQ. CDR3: CASSPGGTSGFYNEQFF. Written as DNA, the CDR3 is TGCGCCAGCAGCCCTGGGGGCACTAGCGGGTTCTACAATGAGCAGTTCTTC.

As DNA, the CDR3 is TGTGCCAGCAGTGAAGTTTCTAGCGGGGCCCCCTACGAGCAGTACTTC. Residues: CASSEVSSGAPYEQYF. V usage is TRBV2 and J usage is TRBJ2-7; 9 bases fit TRBD2. Looked up from germline, CDR1 is SNHLY and CDR2 is FYNNEI. The CDR3 extends over 16 amino acids. V lost 1 base to trimming and J lost 2 bases; unmatched junction nucleotides: 6.

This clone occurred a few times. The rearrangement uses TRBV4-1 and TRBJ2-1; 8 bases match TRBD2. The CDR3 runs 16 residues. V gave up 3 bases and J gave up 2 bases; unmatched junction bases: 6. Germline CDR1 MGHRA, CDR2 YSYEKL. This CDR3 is CASSQATSVTYNEQFF. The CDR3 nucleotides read TGCGCCAGCAGCCAGGCGACTAGCGTCACCTACAATGAGCAGTTCTTC.

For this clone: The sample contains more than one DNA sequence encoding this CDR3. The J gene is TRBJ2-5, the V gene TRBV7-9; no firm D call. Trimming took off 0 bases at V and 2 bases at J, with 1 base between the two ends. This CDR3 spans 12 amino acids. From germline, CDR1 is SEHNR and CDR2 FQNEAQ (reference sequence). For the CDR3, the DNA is TGTGCCAGCAGCTTAGCGCAAGAGACCCAGTACTTC. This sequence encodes CASSLAQETQYF.

CDR3 DNA: TGTGCCTGGAGTGTAGCCCTTACAGATACGCAGTATTTT. Protein: CAWSVALTDTQYF. The chain uses TRBV30 and TRBJ2-3; D gene unclear. The CDR3 is 13 amino acids. V was cut by 0 bases and J by 3 bases, with 7 bases left in between. Germline CDR1 and CDR2: GTSNPN and SVGIG (reference sequence). Drawing the rest from reference TRBV30 and TRBJ2-3, the complete variable domain is SQTIHQWPATLVQPVGSPLSLECTVEGTSNPNLYWYRQAAGRGLQLLFYSVGIGQISSEVPQNLSASRPQDRQFILSSKKLLLSDSGFYLCAWSVALTDTQYFGPGTRLTVL.

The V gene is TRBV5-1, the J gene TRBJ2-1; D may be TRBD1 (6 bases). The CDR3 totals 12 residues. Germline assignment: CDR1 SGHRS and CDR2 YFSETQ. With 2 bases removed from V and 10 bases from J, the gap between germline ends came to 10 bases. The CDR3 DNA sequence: TGCGCCAGCAGCTTTTTAGACAGGGAGCAGTTCTTC. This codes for CASSFLDREQFF.

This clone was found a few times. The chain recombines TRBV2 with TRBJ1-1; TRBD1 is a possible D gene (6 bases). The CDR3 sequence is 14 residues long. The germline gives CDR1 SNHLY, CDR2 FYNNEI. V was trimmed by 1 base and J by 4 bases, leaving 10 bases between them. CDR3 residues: CASSEGGGPTEAFF. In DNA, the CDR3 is TGTGCCAGCAGTGAAGGGGGGGGCCCCACTGAAGCTTTCTTT.

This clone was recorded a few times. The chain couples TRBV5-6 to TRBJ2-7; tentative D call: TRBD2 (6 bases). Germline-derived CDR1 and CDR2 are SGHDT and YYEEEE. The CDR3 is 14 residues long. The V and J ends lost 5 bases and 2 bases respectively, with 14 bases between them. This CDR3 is CASRLSPGAYEQYF. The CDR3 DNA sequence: TGTGCCAGCAGGTTGAGCCCGGGGGCCTACGAGCAGTACTTC.

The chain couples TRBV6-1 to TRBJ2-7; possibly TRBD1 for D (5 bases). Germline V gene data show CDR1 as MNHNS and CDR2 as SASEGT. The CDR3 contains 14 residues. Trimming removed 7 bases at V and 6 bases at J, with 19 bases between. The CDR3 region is CASITITGACEQYF. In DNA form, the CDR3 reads TGTGCCAGCATCACTATTACAGGTGCCTGCGAGCAGTACTTC.

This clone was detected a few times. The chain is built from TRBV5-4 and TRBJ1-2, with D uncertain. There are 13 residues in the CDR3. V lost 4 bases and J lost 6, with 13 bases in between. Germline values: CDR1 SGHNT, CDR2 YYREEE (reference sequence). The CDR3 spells CASSNGVYDGYTF. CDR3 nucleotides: TGTGCCAGCAGCAACGGGGTATACGATGGCTACACCTTC.

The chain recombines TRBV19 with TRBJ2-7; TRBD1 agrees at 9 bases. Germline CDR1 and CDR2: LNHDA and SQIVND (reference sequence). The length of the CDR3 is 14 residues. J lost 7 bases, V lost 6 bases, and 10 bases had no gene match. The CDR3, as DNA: TGTGCCAGTAGCCTAACGGGACAGGGTATGGAGCAGTACTTC. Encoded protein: CASSLTGQGMEQYF.

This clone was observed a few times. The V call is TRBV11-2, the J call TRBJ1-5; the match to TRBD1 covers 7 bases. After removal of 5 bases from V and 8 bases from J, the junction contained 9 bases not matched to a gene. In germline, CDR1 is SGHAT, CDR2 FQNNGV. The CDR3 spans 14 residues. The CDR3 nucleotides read TGTGCCAGCAGCCCTACAGGGGCGAGAGAGCCCCAGCATTTT. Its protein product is CASSPTGAREPQHF.